This entry features one T cell receptor (beta chain) sequence. This specimen comes from a study of OX40 agonist ivuxolimab in advanced cancers. Produced via immunoSEQ multiplex PCR; TCRdb's table is partial and in-frame only. This table has about 50,000 clones, around 90% appearing once. Autoimmune disease history or systemic immunosuppression was exclusionary. CDR3 length: 14 residues. Unmatched junction bases numbered 9, after V lost 8 bases and J lost 5 bases. This specimen was CD4+ or CD8+ T cells sorted from blood, taken in a trial of the OX40 agonist ivuxolimab. The TCR was taken from an adult with an advanced solid tumor such as melanoma, head and neck, liver or kidney cancer. This chain joins TRBV23-1 and TRBJ2-5; 9 bases are shared with TRBD1. TRBV23-1 belongs to the ORF category, with a function that is uncertain. CDR3 sequence: CASLYRGRRETQYF. The CDR3, as DNA: TGCGCCAGCCTGTACAGGGGGCGAAGGGAGACCCAGTACTTC.